The present entry profiles one T cell receptor beta chain with its context. The target antigen is unknown. Germline and junction disagree at one end, which may indicate a read error. This entry belongs to a study of tumor and adjacent non-tumor tissue in lung cancer. About the study: The cohort had about 12 adenocarcinoma, 2 squamous cell and 1 small cell patients. The patients, roughly eleven men and about five women, were roughly 30 to 76 with stage I to III disease.

Study results and caveats: In normal lung, the top 100 clones were significantly more dominant than in tumor.

The library came from three nested PCR rounds adapted from ARM-PCR protocols. TCRdb passed the multiplex PCR reads through MiXCR, listing each CDR3 protein once. The table lists more than 85,000 distinct CDR3 sequences, 61% of them singletons. The CDR3 totals 14 residues. Germline V gene lookup returns CDR1 MGHRA and CDR2 YSYEKL. The template was RNA from unsorted bulk tissue. Newly diagnosed lung cancer patients had thoracic surgery in China, August–late 2014, without prior chemotherapy. The clonotype comes from a man aged 70 or older with non-small cell lung cancer. The sample was lung tumor tissue. The chain joins TRBV4-1 to TRBJ1-1, with D unresolved. CDR3 sequence: CAISQERVYTEAFF. In DNA, the CDR3 is TGCGCCATCAGCCAAGAGCGGGTGTACACTGAAGCTTTCTTT.